One sample yielded the 17 T cell receptor beta chains listed below, sequenced in a study of blood T cell repertoires in COVID-19. Repertoires were generated with immunoSEQ multiplex PCR, while TCRdb's copy carries only in-frame clones and drops some. The sample has 150,000 to 200,000 clones, more than 75% seen once; the top ten hold around a sixth. Sequencing was performed on PBMCs or T cells enriched from blood (not recorded which). These receptors were obtained from a woman aged 45-59 years with acute COVID-19.

This clone was seen a handful of times. The chain uses TRBV24-1 and TRBJ1-3; D is undetermined. This CDR3 is 12 amino acids long. From germline, CDR1 is KGHDR and CDR2 SFDVKD. V was clipped by 2 bases and J by 7 bases, with 5 bases between them. CDR3 in DNA: TGTGCCACCAGTGATTCGAGGAACACCATATATTTT. Translated, it gives CATSDSRNTIYF.

This clone was counted at least ten times. The chain couples TRBV24-1 to TRBJ1-1, with TRBD1 as a possible D gene (5 bases). The CDR3 has 13 residues. V was trimmed by 1 base and J by 6 bases, leaving 8 bases between them. Germline V gene data show CDR1 as KGHDR and CDR2 as SFDVKD. The CDR3 region is CATSDFGGAEAFF. CDR3 bases: TGTGCCACCAGTGATTTCGGGGGGGCTGAAGCTTTCTTT.

In this sample, this clone turned up a few times. The genes are TRBV5-6 and TRBJ1-4; TRBD1 matches 9 bases. The J segment lost 12 bases and the V segment lost 3 bases, leaving 9 bases of the junction unmatched. Germline CDR1 reads SGHDT; CDR2 reads YYEEEE. The CDR3 runs 14 residues. CDR3 nucleotide sequence: TGTGCCAGCAGCTCACAGGGGGCCCTTTCGGAACTGTTTTTT. This codes for CASSSQGALSELFF.

The chain recombines TRBV27 with TRBJ1-2, with D uncertain. CDR3 length: 12 amino acids. In germline, CDR1 is MNHEY, CDR2 SMNVEV (reference sequence). Trimming shortened V by 6 bases and J by 1 base, and 6 bases separated the two germline ends. CDR3 residues: CASSPGNYGYTF. The CDR3 DNA follows: TGTGCCAGCAGCCCGGGTAACTATGGCTACACCTTC.

The chain couples TRBV30 to TRBJ1-5, with TRBD1 matching over 7 bases. V lost 0 bases, J lost 3 bases, and 5 bases stayed unmatched. Germline CDR1 reads GTSNPN; CDR2 reads SVGIG (reference sequence). The CDR3 loop spans 15 amino acids. The CDR3 region has the DNA TGTGCCTGGAGTGTACAGGGGACCCTCAATCAGCCCCAGCATTTT. Translation: CAWSVQGTLNQPQHF.

This clone appeared once. The chain carries TRBV19 and TRBJ1-2, with 7 positions matching TRBD1. Trimming cost V 4 bases and J 8 bases; bases outside gene matches: 10. The CDR3 covers 14 residues. The germline CDR1 and CDR2 sequences are LNHDA and SQIVND (reference sequence). For the CDR3, the DNA is TGTGCCAGTAGTACTATACAGGGGACGGGAGGCTACACCTTC. Amino acid sequence: CASSTIQGTGGYTF.

The chain couples TRBV6-2 or TRBV6-3 to TRBJ2-3; D perhaps matches TRBD1 (5 bases). Germline CDR1 MNHEY, CDR2 SVGEGT. V was shortened by 5 bases and J by 4 bases, with 13 bases between the two germline ends. This CDR3 comprises 14 residues. DNA for the CDR3: TGTGCCAGCAGTACCCCCCCCAGGGCAGATACGCAGTATTTT. Its translation is CASSTPPRADTQYF.

The rearrangement links TRBV7-9 to TRBJ1-6, with 9 nucleotides matching TRBD1. Germline assignment: CDR1 SEHNR and CDR2 FQNEAQ (reference sequence). V lost 5 bases, J lost 7 bases, and 6 bases stayed unmatched. The CDR3 contains 15 residues. The DNA of the CDR3 is TGTGCCAGCAGCGTGGACAGGGGCAGGAATTCACCCCTCCACTTT. Translated, it gives CASSVDRGRNSPLHF.

V is TRBV2 and J is TRBJ2-2; TRBD1 is a possible D gene (5 bases). Looked up from germline, CDR1 is SNHLY and CDR2 is FYNNEI. Trimming stripped 7 bases from V and 1 base from J, with 19 bases between. CDR3 length: 17 residues. This chain's CDR3 is CASTDDPAGLNTGELFF. DNA of the CDR3: TGTGCCAGCACCGACGATCCGGCAGGGCTGAACACCGGGGAGCTGTTTTTT.

The chain carries TRBV10-2 and TRBJ2-7, with D possibly matching TRBD1 (6 bases). The CDR3 covers 14 residues. V was trimmed by 3 bases and J by 6 bases, leaving 15 bases between them. Germline V CDR1 and CDR2: WSHSY, SAAADI. Here the CDR3 reads CASSDSRGSSEQYV. The CDR3 region has the DNA TGCGCCAGCAGTGATTCGAGGGGGAGTAGCGAGCAGTACGTC.

This chain joins TRBV19 and TRBJ2-6; the D is unclear. Trimming stripped 2 bases from V and 0 bases from J, with 2 bases between. This CDR3 region has 14 residues. Looked up from germline, CDR1 is LNHDA and CDR2 is SQIVND (reference sequence). The CDR3 here is CASSIHSGANVLTF. The CDR3, as DNA: TGTGCCAGTAGTATACACTCTGGGGCCAACGTCCTGACTTTC. The whole variable domain, filled in from reference TRBV19 and TRBJ2-6, reads DGGITQSPKYLFRKEGQNVTLSCEQNLNHDAMYWYRQDPGQGLRLIYYSQIVNDFQKGDIAEGYSVSREKKESFPLTVTSAQKNPTAFYLCASSIHSGANVLTFGAGSRLTVL.

The chain recombines TRBV28 with TRBJ1-5, with D hard to call. The germline gives CDR1 MDHEN, CDR2 SYDVKM. This CDR3 has 12 amino acids. Deletions cut 6 bases from V and 5 bases from J, with 8 bases between. CDR3 bases: TGTGCCAGCAGATCCGCGGATCAGCCCCAGCATTTT. As protein: CASRSADQPQHF.

The chain recombines TRBV4-2 with TRBJ1-6; D gene uncertain. Between the trimmed V and J ends, which lost 0 bases and 13 bases, there was a span of 19 bases. The CDR3 extends over 16 amino acids. The germline gives CDR1 LGHNA, CDR2 YNFKEQ. The CDR3 nucleotides read TGTGCCAGCAGCCAAGATCTTGGGCCCTCGGTTGTCCCCCTCCACTTT. Its translation is CASSQDLGPSVVPLHF.

CDR3 sequence: CASSHPIERGGPDTQYF. CDR3 sequence (DNA): TGTGCCAGCAGCCACCCAATTGAGCGGGGGGGCCCCGATACGCAGTATTTT. The genes are TRBV9 and TRBJ2-3, with 10 bases matching TRBD2. The germline V gene encodes CDR1 SGDLS and CDR2 YYNGEE. CDR3 length equals 17 residues. J gave up 6 bases and V 4 bases, and 14 bases lay outside the gene matches.

The chain joins TRBV5-6 to TRBJ1-1; 7 bases agree with TRBD1. Germline V CDR1 and CDR2: SGHDT, YYEEEE. The CDR3 covers 17 residues. V was pared by 4 bases and J by 2 bases, with 14 bases of the junction left unmatched. CDR3 sequence reads: CASSLLRDRGGNTEAFF. CDR3 DNA sequence: TGTGCCAGCAGCCTCCTCCGGGACAGAGGGGGTAACACTGAAGCTTTCTTT.

This sequence joins TRBV3-1 (or the pseudogene TRBV3-2) and TRBJ1-3; no definite D call. Germline CDR1 LGHDT, CDR2 YNNKEL (reference sequence). The germline V and J ends were trimmed by 2 bases and 0 bases, with 8 bases remaining between them. The CDR3 is 15 amino acids. The CDR3, as DNA: TGTGCCAGCAGCCAACAGCGTTTCTCTGGAAACACCATATATTTT. Encoded protein: CASSQQRFSGNTIYF.

The CDR3 loop is CASSQGAYTGELFF. The CDR3 DNA reads TGTGCCAGCAGCCAGGGGGCTTACACCGGGGAGCTGTTTTTT. J is TRBJ2-2 and V is TRBV7-3, with 8 bases lining up with TRBD1. This CDR3 has 14 residues. Germline loops: CDR1 SGHTA, CDR2 FQGTGA. V lost 5 bases to trimming and J lost 3 bases; unmatched junction nucleotides: 2.